This TCR beta chain was obtained from a study of PD-1 blockade in classical Hodgkin lymphoma. Study-wide results and limits: Partial responders and progressors had significantly lower baseline TCR diversity.

In germline, CDR1 is SGDLS, CDR2 YYNGEE. V trimming: 3 bases; J trimming: 0 bases; junction bases outside the gene matches: 3. The CDR3 has 15 residues. Each patient's relapse followed autologous stem cell transplantation, and brentuximab vedotin exposure varied. Each best response was a complete response, a partial response or progressive disease. Generated by immunoSEQ multiplex PCR, the TCRdb table keeps only in-frame clones and is missing some. This sample yields about 58,000 clones, of which around 93% are seen a single time; less than 11% belongs to the top ten. This clone has only one observation. Its antigen is unidentified.

This clonotype was sampled from a human donor with classical Hodgkin lymphoma. Specimen: peripheral blood mononuclear cells (PBMCs), collected before the second cycle of nivolumab. The V and J genes are TRBV9 and TRBJ2-1; 7 bases fit TRBD1. The CDR3 DNA reads TGTGCCAGCAGCGGACAGGGAAACTCCTACAATGAGCAGTTCTTC. It codes for CASSGQGNSYNEQFF.